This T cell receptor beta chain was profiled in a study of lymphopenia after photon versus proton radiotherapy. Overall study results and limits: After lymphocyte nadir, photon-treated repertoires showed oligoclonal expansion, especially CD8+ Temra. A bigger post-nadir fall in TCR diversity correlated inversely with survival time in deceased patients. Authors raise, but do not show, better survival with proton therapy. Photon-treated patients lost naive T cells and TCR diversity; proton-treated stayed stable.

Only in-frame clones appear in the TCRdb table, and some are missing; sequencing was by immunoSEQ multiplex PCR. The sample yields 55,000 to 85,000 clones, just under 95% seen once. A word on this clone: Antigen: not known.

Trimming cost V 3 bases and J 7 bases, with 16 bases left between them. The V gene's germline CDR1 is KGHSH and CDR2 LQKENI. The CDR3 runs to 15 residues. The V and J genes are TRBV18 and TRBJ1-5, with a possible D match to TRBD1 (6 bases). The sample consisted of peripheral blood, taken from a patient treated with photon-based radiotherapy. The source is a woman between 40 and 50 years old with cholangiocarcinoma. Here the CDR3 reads CASSPDSVVGQPQHF. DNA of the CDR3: TGTGCCAGCTCACCGGACAGTGTCGTTGGGCAGCCCCAGCATTTT.